This TCR beta chain stems from a study of blood T cell repertoires in COVID-19. Study as a whole: Donors in the United States, Italy and Spain gave samples during acute or convalescent COVID-19. Nucleic acid was either cDNA or gDNA, and it came from T cells, B-cell-depleted T cells, or PBMCs.

This CDR3 contains 13 residues. Germline lookup yields CDR1 MNHEY and CDR2 SMNVEV (reference sequence). Deletions cut 4 bases from V and 6 bases from J, with 9 bases between. Profiled with immunoSEQ multiplex PCR; TCRdb holds only in-frame clones, not every one. Of roughly 150,000 clones listed, 84% are singletons. The sequenced material came from peripheral blood. The gene calls are TRBV27 and TRBJ2-2; D may be TRBD1 (5 bases). The receptor comes from a human donor in a cohort sampled during active COVID-19. In DNA, the CDR3 is TGTGCCAGCAGTTGGACATTGGCCGGGGAGCTGTTTTTT. Translated, it gives CASSWTLAGELFF.